A selection of T cell receptor beta chains follows, all from one sample in a study of T cell responses to AZD1222 COVID-19 vaccine. This table comes from immunoSEQ multiplex PCR, and its TCRdb copy is limited to in-frame clones, with some not included. The sample lists about 120,000 clones, roughly 90% occurring once. This specimen was peripheral blood, taken on day 0 of AZD1222 vaccination. All receptors come from an adult in good health. Each CDR3 is given with its conserved first and last residue. D genes are given only for firm matches. For some rows the clone size is stated as once, few or many, or as a class when expanded; others skip it.

TRBJ2-2 | TRBV5-1 | TRBD2 | - | 19 | CASSPGGLAVKWNTGELFF | TGCGCCAGCAGCCCTGGGGGACTAGCGGTAAAGTGGAACACCGGGGAGCTGTTTTTT
TRBJ2-2 | TRBV3-1/TRBV3-2 | - | - | 13 | CASSLTATGELFF | TGTGCCAGCAGCCTTACAGCCACCGGGGAGCTGTTTTTT
TRBJ1-2 | TRBV4-3 | TRBD1 | - | 15 | CASSVARGWAYGYTF | TGCGCCAGCAGCGTTGCCAGGGGGTGGGCGTATGGCTACACCTTC
TRBJ2-1 | TRBV9 | - | - | 16 | CASSVDLRGSYNEQFF | TGTGCCAGCAGCGTGGACCTCCGGGGCTCCTACAATGAGCAGTTCTTC
TRBJ2-5 | TRBV21-1 | - | - | 14 | CASSPTGNQETQYF | TGTGCCAGCAGTCCGACAGGGAACCAAGAGACCCAGTACTTC
TRBJ1-3 | TRBV9 | - | - | 14 | CASSVEQGGDTIYF | TGTGCCAGCAGCGTAGAACAGGGAGGAGACACCATATATTTT
TRBJ2-5 | TRBV23-1 | TRBD2 | once | 15 | CASSQRSGGEETQYF | TGCGCCAGCAGTCAAAGGAGCGGGGGGGAGGAGACCCAGTACTTC
TRBJ2-7 | TRBV7-2 | TRBD2 | few | 14 | CASSRGGSAYEQYF | TGTGCCAGCAGCCGCGGGGGGTCTGCCTACGAGCAGTACTTC
TRBJ2-2 | TRBV7-2 | - | - | 16 | CASSLRGLRSPGELFF | TGTGCCAGCAGCTTACGTGGGCTAAGGTCGCCCGGGGAGCTGTTTTTT
TRBJ1-2 | TRBV4-1 | TRBD1 | - | 15 | CASSQDWTGIYGYTF | TGCGCCAGCAGCCAAGATTGGACAGGTATCTATGGCTACACCTTC
TRBJ2-6 | TRBV2 | - | - | 15 | CASRNRASGANVLTF | TGTGCCAGCAGGAACAGGGCCTCTGGGGCCAACGTCCTGACTTTC